This paragraph covers one TCR beta chain sequence. TEMRA cells were enriched by FACS, and CD4+ and CD8+ T cells were negatively isolated. In germline, CDR1 is KGHSH, CDR2 LQKENI. This CDR3 is 14 amino acids long. The V end was cut by 3 bases, the J end by 1 base, with 9 bases between. Random hexamers primed reverse transcription of roughly 0.5 to 1 ug RNA. By means of immunoSEQ multiplex PCR, TCR beta CDR3 spanning 54 Vbeta and 13 Jbeta underwent amplification. TCRdb recomputed calls from the immunoSEQ multiplex PCR reads with MiXCR, one row per CDR3 protein. The sample includes about 300,000 distinct CDR3 sequences, roughly 94% of them seen just once. The data are from a study of CD8 T cells in Susac syndrome.

Sequenced input: CD4+ T cells from PBMCs. This chain joins TRBV18 and TRBJ1-1; maybe TRBD1 (5 bases). The receptor's source is a human donor with multiple sclerosis. The CDR3 region is CASSPSQGNTEAFF. Here the CDR3 DNA reads TGTGCCAGCTCACCCTCTCAGGGGAACACTGAAGCTTTCTTT.